This TCR beta chain was captured in a study of CD8+CD57+ T cells in acquired aplastic anemia. About this clonotype: A much more abundant neighbour one base away suggests this may be a read error.

Profiling that covered TCR beta VDJ and CDR3 relied on genomic DNA as its template. TCRdb reprocessed the reads via MiXCR and lists one record per CDR3 protein. The sample lists more than 100,000 distinct CDR3 sequences, roughly two fifths occurring once. Germline assignment: CDR1 MGHRA and CDR2 YSYEKL. The CDR3 is made up of 16 amino acids. V gene TRBV4-1 combines with J gene TRBJ2-3; 12 positions agree with TRBD1. Sequencing was done on a sample of sorted CD4+, CD8+, or CD8+CD57+ T cells (not recorded which) from PBMCs. The clonotype originates from a human donor in good health, serving as a control. The CDR3 DNA reads TGCGCCAGCAGCCTGGGACAGGGGGCTTTCACAGGTACGCAGTATTTT. As protein: CASSLGQGAFTGTQYF.